This T cell receptor beta chain emerged from a study of blood T cell repertoires in COVID-19. The overall study: Samples taken during acute and convalescent COVID-19 were collected in the United States, Italy and Spain. In each case, the material was cDNA or gDNA derived from T cells, B-cell-depleted T cells, or PBMCs.

Per the study methods: The authors estimated nucleated cell counts from reference gene primer amplification. The protocol was immunoSEQ multiplex PCR, while the TCRdb copy is restricted to in-frame clones and leaves out a portion. That table furnishes V, J and clone size, whereas the DNA furnished D and trimming. The data show roughly 250,000 clones, with roughly 86% seen just once and around 0.8% held by the top ten. Sequenced input: peripheral blood. The sequence was collected from a woman aged 25 to 39 with acute or convalescent COVID-19.

As DNA, the CDR3 is TGTGCCTGGAGTAAGAAGGGGCGAGATACGCAGTATTTT. It specifies CAWSKKGRDTQYF. The V and J genes are TRBV30 and TRBJ2-3, with D tentatively TRBD1 (5 bases). V was cut by 2 bases and J by 5 bases, with 11 bases left in between. This CDR3 has 13 residues. CDR1 and CDR2 (germline): GTSNPN, SVGIG (reference sequence).